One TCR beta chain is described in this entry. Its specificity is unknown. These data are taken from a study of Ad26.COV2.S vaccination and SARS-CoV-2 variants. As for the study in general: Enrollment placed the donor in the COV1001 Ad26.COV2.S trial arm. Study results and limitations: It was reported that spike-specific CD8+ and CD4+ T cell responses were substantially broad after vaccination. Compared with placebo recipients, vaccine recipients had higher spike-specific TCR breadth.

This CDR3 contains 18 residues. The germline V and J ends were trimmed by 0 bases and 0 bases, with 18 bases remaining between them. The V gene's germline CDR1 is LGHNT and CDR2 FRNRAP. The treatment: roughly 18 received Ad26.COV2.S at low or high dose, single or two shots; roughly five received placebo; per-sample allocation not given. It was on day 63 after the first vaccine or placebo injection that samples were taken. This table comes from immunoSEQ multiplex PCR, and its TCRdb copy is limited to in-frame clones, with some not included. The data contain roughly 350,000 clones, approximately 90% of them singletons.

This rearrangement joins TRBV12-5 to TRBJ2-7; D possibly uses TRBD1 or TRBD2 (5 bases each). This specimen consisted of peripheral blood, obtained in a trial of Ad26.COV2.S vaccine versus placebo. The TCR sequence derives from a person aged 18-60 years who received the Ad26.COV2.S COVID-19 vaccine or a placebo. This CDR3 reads CASGLVPPGASSSYEQYF. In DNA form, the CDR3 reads TGTGCTAGTGGTTTGGTACCCCCCGGGGCATCAAGCTCCTACGAGCAGTACTTC.